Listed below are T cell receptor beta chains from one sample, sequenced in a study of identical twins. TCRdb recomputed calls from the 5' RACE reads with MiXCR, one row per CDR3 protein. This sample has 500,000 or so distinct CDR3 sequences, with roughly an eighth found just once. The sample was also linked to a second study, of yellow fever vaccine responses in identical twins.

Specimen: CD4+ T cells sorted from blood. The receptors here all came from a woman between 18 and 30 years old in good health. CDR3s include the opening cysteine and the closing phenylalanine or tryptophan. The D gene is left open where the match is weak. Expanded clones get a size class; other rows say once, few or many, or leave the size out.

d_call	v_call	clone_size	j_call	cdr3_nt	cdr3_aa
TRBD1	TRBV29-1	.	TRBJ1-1	TGCAGCGTTGAAAGACAGGGGGGAAACACTGAAGCTTTCTTT	CSVERQGGNTEAFF
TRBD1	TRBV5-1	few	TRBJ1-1	TGCGCCAGCAGCTTGGCACAGGGGTACACTGAAGCTTTCTTT	CASSLAQGYTEAFF
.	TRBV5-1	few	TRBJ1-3	TGCGCCAGCAGCTTGGAGGGTTTAGGACGGACTCTCTCTGGAAACACCATATATTTT	CASSLEGLGRTLSGNTIYF
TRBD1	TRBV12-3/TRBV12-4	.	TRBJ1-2	TGTGCCAGCAGTTTAGATCAGGGGGCCGGGTATGGCTACACCTTC	CASSLDQGAGYGYTF
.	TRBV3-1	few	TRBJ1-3	TGTGCCAGCAGCCAAGAAGTCGGCCGTATCGGAAACACCATATATTTT	CASSQEVGRIGNTIYF
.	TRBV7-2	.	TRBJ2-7	TGTGCCAGCAGCTTAGGTTCGCAGTACGAGCAGTACTTC	CASSLGSQYEQYF
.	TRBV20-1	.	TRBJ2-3	TGCAATGCTGCCCCGACCGGGCCCACAGATACGCAGTATTTT	CNAAPTGPTDTQYF
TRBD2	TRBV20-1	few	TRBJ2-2	TGCAGTGCTAGAGCCAGCGGGAGTACCAACACCGGGGAGCTGTTTTTT	CSARASGSTNTGELFF
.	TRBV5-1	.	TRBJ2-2	TGCGCCAGCAGCTTGGATTTAGCTCCCGGGGAGCTGTTTTTT	CASSLDLAPGELFF
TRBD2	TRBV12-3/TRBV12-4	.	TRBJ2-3	TGTGCCAGCAGTCCGACTAGCGGAGGGGATACGCAGTATTTT	CASSPTSGGDTQYF
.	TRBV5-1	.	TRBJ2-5	TGCGCCAGCAGCTTGGTCGGTGCCAGACAAGAGACCCAGTACTTC	CASSLVGARQETQYF
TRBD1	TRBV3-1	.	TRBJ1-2	TGTGCCAGCAGCCAAGATTGGAACAGGGGGAACTATGGCTACACCTTC	CASSQDWNRGNYGYTF
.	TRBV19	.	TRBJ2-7	TGTGCCAGTAGTATTGAGGTGGGCGAGCAGTACTTC	CASSIEVGEQYF
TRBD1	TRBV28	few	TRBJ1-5	TGTGCCAGCAGTTTAGGGGACAGAGCTAATCAGCCCCAGCATTTT	CASSLGDRANQPQHF
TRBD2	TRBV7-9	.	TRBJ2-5	TGTGCCAGCAGCCCGAGACTAGCGGGAATGGAGACCCAGTACTTC	CASSPRLAGMETQYF
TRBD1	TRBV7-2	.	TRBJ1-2	TGTGCCAGCAGCTGGCTTAAGGGACAGAACTATGGCTACACCTTC	CASSWLKGQNYGYTF
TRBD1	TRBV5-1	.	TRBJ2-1	TGCGCCAGCGGTCCGGGACAGGGTTACAATGAGCAGTTCTTC	CASGPGQGYNEQFF
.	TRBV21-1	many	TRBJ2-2	TGTGCCTGGCCGGGGCGACTCGTGGGCCAAAGCGGGGAGCTGTTTTTT	CAWPGRLVGQSGELFF
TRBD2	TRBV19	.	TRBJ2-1	TGTGCCAGTAGTAGACTAGCGGGGGAACACCTGGGCGATGAGCAGTTCTTC	CASSRLAGEHLGDEQFF
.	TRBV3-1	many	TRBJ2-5	TGTGCCAGCAGCCAAGAGACCCAGTACTTC	CASSQETQYF
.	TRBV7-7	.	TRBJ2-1	TGTGCTAGCAGCTTAGCGACTCCGAGCTCCTACAATGAGCAGTTCTTC	CASSLATPSSYNEQFF